What follows are 8 T cell receptor beta chains derived from one specimen sequenced in a study of control samples from healthy donors and cancer patients. Here immunoSEQ multiplex PCR was the method, and the copy in TCRdb shows in-frame clones only, minus some. The data show about 130,000 clones, 87% seen once. The specimen was blood. These receptors all stem from a man in his late teens or twenties in good health.

V is TRBV28 and J is TRBJ2-1, with D possibly matching TRBD1 (6 bases). Trimming shortened V by 7 bases and J by 4 bases, and 17 bases separated the two germline ends. Germline values: CDR1 MDHEN, CDR2 SYDVKM. The CDR3 has 15 residues. In nucleotides, the CDR3 is TGTGCCAGCATTCAAACAGGGTTGTATTACAATGAGCAGTTCTTC. It is translated as CASIQTGLYYNEQFF.

V is TRBV5-4 and J is TRBJ2-5, with D hard to call. Germline V gene data show CDR1 as SGHNT and CDR2 as YYREEE (reference sequence). With 0 bases removed from V and 4 bases from J, the gap between germline ends came to 10 bases. The CDR3 is made up of 14 amino acids. CDR3 DNA sequence: TGTGCCAGCAGCTTGGCTAGTCCTGTAGAGACCCAGTACTTC. Translation: CASSLASPVETQYF.

The V and J genes are TRBV6-2 or TRBV6-3 and TRBJ2-1; D remains unclear. The V end was cut by 2 bases, the J end by 6 bases, with 17 bases between. From germline, CDR1 is MNHEY and CDR2 SVGEGT. The CDR3 contains 16 residues. The CDR3 spells CASSYGRPVLFNEQFF. The CDR3 DNA reads as TGTGCCAGCAGTTACGGTAGGCCGGTGTTATTCAATGAGCAGTTCTTC.

This chain connects TRBV7-9 to TRBJ1-2; 7 bases fit TRBD1. This CDR3 contains 15 residues. CDR1 is SEHNR and CDR2 is FQNEAQ in the germline V gene (reference sequence). J was trimmed by 0 bases and V by 3 bases; bases with no gene match: 4. The CDR3 loop reads CASSLGQSPNYGYTF. CDR3 DNA: TGTGCCAGCAGCTTGGGACAGAGCCCTAACTATGGCTACACCTTC. The full variable domain, with the rest looked up from reference TRBV7-9 and TRBJ1-2, is DTGVSQNPRHKITKRGQNVTFRCDPISEHNRLYWYRQTLGQGPEFLTYFQNEAQLEKSRLLSDRFSAERPKGSFSTLEIQRTEQGDSAMYLCASSLGQSPNYGYTFGSGTRLTVV.

This clone was seen once. This sequence joins TRBV2 and TRBJ1-5; D unclear. The CDR3 totals 15 residues. The V gene lost 4 bases and the J gene lost 0 bases, with 10 bases spanning the gap. Germline CDR1 reads SNHLY; CDR2 reads FYNNEI. The CDR3 spells CASSAQFDSNQPQHF. CDR3 coding DNA: TGTGCCAGCAGTGCTCAGTTCGATAGCAATCAGCCCCAGCATTTT.

This clone occurred a few times. This chain's CDR3 is CASRGAVNTEAFF. The CDR3 nucleotides are TGTGCCAGCAGAGGGGCAGTGAACACTGAAGCTTTCTTT. This chain links TRBV28 with TRBJ1-1; TRBD1 is a possible D gene (5 bases). Germline loops: CDR1 MDHEN, CDR2 SYDVKM. Trimming removed 6 bases at V and 0 bases at J, with 8 bases between. The CDR3 is 13 residues long.

V is TRBV2 and J is TRBJ1-4; D is perhaps TRBD1 (5 bases). Trimming removed 4 bases at V and 4 bases at J, with 13 bases between. In germline, CDR1 is SNHLY, CDR2 FYNNEI. The length of the CDR3 is 15 residues. The CDR3 region has the DNA TGTGCCAGCAGTGTCATGGGGACGGATAATGAAAAACTGTTTTTT. Translated: CASSVMGTDNEKLFF. The full variable domain, its missing parts supplied by reference TRBV2 and TRBJ1-4, is EPEVTQTPSHQVTQMGQEVILRCVPISNHLYFYWYRQILGQKVEFLVSFYNNEISEKSEIFDDQFSVERPDGSNFTLKIRSTKLEDSAMYFCASSVMGTDNEKLFFGSGTQLSVL.

This clone was recorded once. The rearrangement uses TRBV21-1 and TRBJ2-1; no check of the table's D call, TRBD2, against the DNA was made. TRBV21-1 is reported as a pseudogene. The CDR3 has 17 residues. The CDR3 DNA is TGTGCCAGCAGCAAAGAAAGGATGGACGGGAGAGGGGATGAGCAGTTCTTC. Protein sequence: CASSKERMDGRGDEQFF.